This TCR beta chain was sequenced for a study of T cell responses to AZD1222 COVID-19 vaccine. This clone was recorded only once. The assay was immunoSEQ multiplex PCR, and TCRdb's table has in-frame clones only and misses some. Of under 120,000 clones listed, around 94% are singletons. Germline V lookup: CDR1 MDHEN, CDR2 SYDVKM. The CDR3 contains 12 residues. Trimming pared 6 bases from V and 6 bases from J, leaving 9 bases between. This clonotype was obtained from an adult in good health. The sample consisted of peripheral blood, taken on day 0 of AZD1222 vaccination. This chain uses TRBV28 with TRBJ1-5, with D possibly TRBD1 on 6 matching bases. CDR3 DNA: TGTGCCAGCAGAGTACAGGGTCAGCCCCAGCATTTT. Translation gives CASRVQGQPQHF.